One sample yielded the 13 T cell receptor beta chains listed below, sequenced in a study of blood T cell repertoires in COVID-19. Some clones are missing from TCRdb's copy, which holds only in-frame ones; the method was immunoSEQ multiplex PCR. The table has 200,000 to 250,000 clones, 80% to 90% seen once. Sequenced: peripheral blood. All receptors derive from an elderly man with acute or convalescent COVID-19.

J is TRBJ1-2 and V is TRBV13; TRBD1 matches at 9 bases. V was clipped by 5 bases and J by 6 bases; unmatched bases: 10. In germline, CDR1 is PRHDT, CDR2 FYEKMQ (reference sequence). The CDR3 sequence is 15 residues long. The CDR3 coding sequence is TGTGCCAGCAGCCGGAGAAGACAGGGGGGACATGGCTACACCTTC. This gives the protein CASSRRRQGGHGYTF.

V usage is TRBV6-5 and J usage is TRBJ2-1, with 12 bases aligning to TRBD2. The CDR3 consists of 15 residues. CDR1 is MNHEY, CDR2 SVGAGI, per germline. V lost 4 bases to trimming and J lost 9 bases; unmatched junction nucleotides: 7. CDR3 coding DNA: TGTGCCAGCAGTTCTAGCGGGGGGGCCGGTAGTGAGCAGTTCTTC. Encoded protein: CASSSSGGAGSEQFF.

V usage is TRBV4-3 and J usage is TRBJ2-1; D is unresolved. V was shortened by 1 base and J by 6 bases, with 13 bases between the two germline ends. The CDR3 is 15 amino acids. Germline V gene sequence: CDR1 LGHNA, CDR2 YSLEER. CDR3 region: CASSQALAPGNEQFF. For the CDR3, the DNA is TGCGCCAGCAGCCAAGCACTGGCCCCAGGCAATGAGCAGTTCTTC.

The CDR3 region is CASSPEDRRAYEQYF. Written as DNA, the CDR3 is TGTGCCAGCTCACCTGAGGACAGGCGGGCCTACGAGCAGTACTTC. This sequence joins TRBV18 and TRBJ2-7; 7 bases are a match to TRBD1. This CDR3 comprises 15 residues. CDR1 and CDR2 (germline): KGHSH, LQKENI. V dropped 3 bases and J dropped 2; count of bases not matched to a gene: 7.

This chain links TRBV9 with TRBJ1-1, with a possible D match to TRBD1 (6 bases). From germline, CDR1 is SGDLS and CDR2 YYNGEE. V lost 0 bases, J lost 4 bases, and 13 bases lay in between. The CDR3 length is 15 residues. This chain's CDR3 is CASSVGSRRGTEAFF. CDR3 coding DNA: TGTGCCAGCAGCGTAGGATCCCGCAGGGGCACTGAAGCTTTCTTT.

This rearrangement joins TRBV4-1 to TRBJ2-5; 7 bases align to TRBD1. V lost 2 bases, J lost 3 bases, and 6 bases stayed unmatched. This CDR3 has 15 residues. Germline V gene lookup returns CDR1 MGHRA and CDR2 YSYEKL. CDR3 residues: CASSQPDRVEETQYF. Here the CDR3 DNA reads TGCGCCAGCAGCCAACCCGACAGGGTGGAAGAGACCCAGTACTTC.

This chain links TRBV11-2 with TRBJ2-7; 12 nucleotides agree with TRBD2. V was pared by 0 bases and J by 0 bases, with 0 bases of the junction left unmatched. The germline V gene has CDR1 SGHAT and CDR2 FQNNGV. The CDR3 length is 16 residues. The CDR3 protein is CASSLETSGGSYEQYF. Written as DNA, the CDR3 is TGTGCCAGCAGCTTAGAGACTAGCGGGGGCTCCTACGAGCAGTACTTC.

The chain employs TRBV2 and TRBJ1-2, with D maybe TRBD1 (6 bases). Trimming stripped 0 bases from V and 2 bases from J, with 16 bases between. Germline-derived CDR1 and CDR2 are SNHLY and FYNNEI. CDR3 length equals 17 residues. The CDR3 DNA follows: TGTGCCAGCAGTGAAGCAGGGGGGGTGTGGGTGAACTATGGCTACACCTTC. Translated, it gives CASSEAGGVWVNYGYTF.

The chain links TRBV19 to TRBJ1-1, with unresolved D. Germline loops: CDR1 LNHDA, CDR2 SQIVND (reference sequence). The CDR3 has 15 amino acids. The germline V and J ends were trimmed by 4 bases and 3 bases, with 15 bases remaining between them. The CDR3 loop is CASSTPGWRDTEAFF. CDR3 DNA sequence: TGTGCCAGTAGTACCCCCGGGTGGCGCGACACTGAAGCTTTCTTT.

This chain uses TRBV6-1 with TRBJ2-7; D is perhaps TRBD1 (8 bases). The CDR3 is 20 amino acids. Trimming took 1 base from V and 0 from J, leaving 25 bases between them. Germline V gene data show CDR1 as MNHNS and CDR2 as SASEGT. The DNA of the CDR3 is TGTGCCAGCAGTGAAGTCTACAGGGGGGCGCGGGGGACCAACTCCTACGAGCAGTACTTC. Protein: CASSEVYRGARGTNSYEQYF.

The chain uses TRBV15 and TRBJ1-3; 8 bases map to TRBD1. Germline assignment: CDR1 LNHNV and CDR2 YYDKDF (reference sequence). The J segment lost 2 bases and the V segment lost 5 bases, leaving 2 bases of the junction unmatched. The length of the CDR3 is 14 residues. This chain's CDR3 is CATSVDRAGNTIYF. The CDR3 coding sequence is TGTGCCACCAGCGTGGACAGGGCTGGAAACACCATATATTTT.

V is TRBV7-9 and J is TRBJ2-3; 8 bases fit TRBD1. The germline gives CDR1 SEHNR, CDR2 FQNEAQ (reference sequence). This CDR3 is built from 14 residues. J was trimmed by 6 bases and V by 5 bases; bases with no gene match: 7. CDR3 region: CASSRQGARDTQYF. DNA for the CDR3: TGTGCCAGCAGCCGTCAGGGGGCGCGGGATACGCAGTATTTT.

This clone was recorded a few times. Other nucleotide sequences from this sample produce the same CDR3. CDR3 amino acids: CASSVASGGYEQYF. DNA for the CDR3: TGTGCCAGCAGCGTAGCGAGCGGGGGGTACGAGCAGTACTTC. The chain links TRBV9 to TRBJ2-7, with 9 nucleotides matching TRBD2. This CDR3 has 14 amino acids. The germline V gene encodes CDR1 SGDLS and CDR2 YYNGEE. Germline trimming cut 0 bases from V and 4 bases from J; bases unmatched to any gene: 2.